Below are 14 T cell receptor beta chains sequenced from a single sample in a study of monozygotic twins with inflammatory bowel disease. For each CDR3 protein, TCRdb gives one entry from its re-call of the 5' RACE reads, without DNA. The sample holds some 170,000 distinct CDR3 sequences. Material for sequencing was blood. All receptors derive from a human donor with ulcerative colitis or Crohn's disease, or a healthy co-twin of an affected twin (not recorded which).

The gene calls are TRBV10-3 and TRBJ2-3. Germline CDR1 reads ENHRY; CDR2 reads SYGVKD. There are 16 residues in the CDR3. The CDR3 here is CAISEALGLATDTQYF.

This chain joins TRBV6-1 and TRBJ1-1; TCRdb reports TRBD1, a call that lacks DNA to check it against. This CDR3 has 13 residues. Looked up from germline, CDR1 is MNHNS and CDR2 is SASEGT. The CDR3 spells CASSDKETGEAFF.

The chain employs TRBV10-3 and TRBJ2-7; TCRdb's D call, TRBD1, is unchecked because there is no DNA. The length of the CDR3 is 15 residues. Looked up from germline, CDR1 is ENHRY and CDR2 is SYGVKD. CDR3 amino acids: CAISELKGGHYEQYF.

J is TRBJ1-1 and V is TRBV5-5; the D call of TRBD1 rests on TCRdb alone, since no DNA is present to check it. The CDR3 consists of 15 residues. The V gene's germline CDR1 is SGHKS and CDR2 YYEKEE (reference sequence). CDR3 sequence reads: CASSPGDRGGTEAFF. Together with reference TRBV5-5 and TRBJ1-1, the CDR3 gives the full variable domain: DAGVTQSPTHLIKTRGQQVTLRCSPISGHKSVSWYQQVLGQGPQFIFQYYEKEERGRGNFPDRFSARQFPNYSSELNVNALLLGDSALYLCASSPGDRGGTEAFFGQGTRLTVV.

This chain connects TRBV5-1 to TRBJ2-5; TCRdb indicates TRBD2, and absent DNA this call remains unverified. The CDR3 runs 15 residues. The V gene's germline CDR1 is SGHRS and CDR2 YFSETQ. The chain's CDR3 is CASGRLAGGQETQYF.

The chain recombines TRBV7-2 with TRBJ1-5; TCRdb selects TRBD1, and the lack of DNA leaves this call unchecked. CDR3 size: 15 residues. Germline V gene data show CDR1 as SGHTA and CDR2 as FQGNSA. The CDR3 loop reads CASSRTGLSNQPQHF.

The V call is TRBV10-3, the J call TRBJ2-1; TCRdb proposes TRBD1, but this gene call is untestable without DNA. Germline CDR1 is ENHRY and CDR2 is SYGVKD. The length of the CDR3 is 13 residues. CDR3 protein: CAIQQGAYNEQFF.

The rearrangement links TRBV13 to TRBJ1-1. Per the germline V gene, CDR1 is PRHDT and CDR2 is FYEKMQ (reference sequence). The CDR3 runs to 15 residues. The CDR3 reads CASSSGPMGNTEAFF.

The genes are TRBV12-2 and TRBJ2-1; TCRdb designates TRBD1, a call that cannot be tested without DNA. TRBV12-2 is given as a pseudogene. This CDR3 region has 20 residues. CDR3 residues: CASRLAGTGGRLAVVNEQFF.

The chain is built from TRBV10-3 and TRBJ1-3. The CDR3 length is 22 residues. In germline, CDR1 is ENHRY, CDR2 SYGVKD. CDR3 region: CAISVFGDRDTEGPISGNTIYF.

The rearrangement uses TRBV5-1 and TRBJ2-1; TCRdb's D call, TRBD2, is unchecked because there is no DNA. The CDR3 totals 14 residues. CDR1 SGHRS and CDR2 YFSETQ come from the germline V gene. CDR3 in amino acids: CASSLGTSGTEQFF.

This chain joins TRBV18 and TRBJ1-1; without DNA, the TCRdb call of TRBD1 cannot be checked. CDR1 and CDR2 from the germline V gene are KGHSH and LQKENI. This CDR3 has 14 residues. CDR3: CASSPRRGNTEAFF.

The chain uses TRBV25-1 and TRBJ2-7; there is no DNA to check the TCRdb D call of TRBD2. The CDR3 runs to 12 residues. Germline lookup yields CDR1 MGHDK and CDR2 SYGVNS. The CDR3 sequence is CASRPLAGEQYF.

The chain links TRBV5-6 to TRBJ2-1; the D call from TCRdb, TRBD1, cannot be confirmed without DNA. The V gene's germline CDR1 is SGHDT and CDR2 YYEEEE. There are 14 residues in the CDR3. CDR3 sequence: CASSSTQGVPHRFF.